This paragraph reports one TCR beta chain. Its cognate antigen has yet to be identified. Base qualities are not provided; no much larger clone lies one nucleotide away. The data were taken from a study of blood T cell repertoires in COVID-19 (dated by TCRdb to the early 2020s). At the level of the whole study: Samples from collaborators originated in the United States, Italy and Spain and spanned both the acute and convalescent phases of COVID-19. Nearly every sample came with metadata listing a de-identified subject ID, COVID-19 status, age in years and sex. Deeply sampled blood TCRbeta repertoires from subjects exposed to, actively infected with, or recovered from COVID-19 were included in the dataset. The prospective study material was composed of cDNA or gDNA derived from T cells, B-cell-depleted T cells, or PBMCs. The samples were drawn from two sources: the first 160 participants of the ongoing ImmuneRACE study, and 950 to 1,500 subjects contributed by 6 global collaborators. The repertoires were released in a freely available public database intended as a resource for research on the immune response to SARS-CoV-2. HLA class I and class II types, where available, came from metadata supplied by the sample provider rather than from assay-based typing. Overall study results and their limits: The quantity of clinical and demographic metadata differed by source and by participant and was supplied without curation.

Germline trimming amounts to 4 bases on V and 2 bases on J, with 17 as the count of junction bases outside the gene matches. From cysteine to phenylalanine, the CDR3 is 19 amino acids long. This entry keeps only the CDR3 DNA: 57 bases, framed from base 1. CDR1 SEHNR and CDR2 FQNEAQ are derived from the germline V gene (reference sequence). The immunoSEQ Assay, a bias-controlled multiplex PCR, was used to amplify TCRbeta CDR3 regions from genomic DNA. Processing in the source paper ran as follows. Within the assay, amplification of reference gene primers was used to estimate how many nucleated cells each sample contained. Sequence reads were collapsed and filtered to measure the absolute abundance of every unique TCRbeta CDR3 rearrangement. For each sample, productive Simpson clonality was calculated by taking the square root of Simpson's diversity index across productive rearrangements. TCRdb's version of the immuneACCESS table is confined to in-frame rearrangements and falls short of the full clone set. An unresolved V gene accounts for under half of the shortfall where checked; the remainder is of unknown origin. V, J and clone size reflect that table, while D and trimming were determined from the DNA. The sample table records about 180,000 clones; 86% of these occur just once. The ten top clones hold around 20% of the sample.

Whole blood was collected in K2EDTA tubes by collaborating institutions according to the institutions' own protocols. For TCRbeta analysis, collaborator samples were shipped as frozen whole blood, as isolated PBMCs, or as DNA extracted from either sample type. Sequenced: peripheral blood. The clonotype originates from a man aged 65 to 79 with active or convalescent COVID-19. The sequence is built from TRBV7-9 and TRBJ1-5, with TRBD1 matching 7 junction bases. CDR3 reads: CASSWVGGGQVVGNQPQHF. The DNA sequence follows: TGTGCCAGCAGCTGGGTGGGGGGCGGACAGGTGGTTGGCAATCAGCCCCAGCATTTT.